These 18 T cell receptor beta chains originate from one sample sequenced in a study of kidney transplant recipient with SARS-CoV-2 infection. TCRdb used MiXCR to reprocess the reads, holding one entry per CDR3 protein. The sample lists 200,000 to 300,000 distinct CDR3 sequences, around 28% occurring once. The source was a blood sample, collected at baseline and on day 111 from a kidney transplant recipient. These receptors were taken from a young adult male patient who had COVID-19 and was a kidney transplant recipient. The graft donor may have given rise to some T cells.

This clonotype was found many times. This chain joins TRBV6-8 and TRBJ1-2; no clear D. The CDR3 is 17 amino acids. V was pared by 5 bases and J by 4 bases, with 23 bases between. CDR1 is MNHGY and CDR2 is SAAAGT in the germline V gene. Written as DNA, the CDR3 is TGTGCCAGCAGTGGTAGGGCACGCTCTAGAAAGACCTATGGCTACACCTTC. Amino acid sequence: CASSGRARSRKTYGYTF.

For this clonotype: A single base separates this from a much larger clone, so it may be a read error. The rearrangement links TRBV12-3 or TRBV12-4 to TRBJ1-2, with D maybe TRBD1 (5 bases). The CDR3 totals 15 residues. Trimming stripped 3 bases from V and 6 bases from J, with 17 bases between. The CDR3 region is CASSFEPQGQHGYTF. CDR3 nucleotide sequence: TGTGCCAGCAGTTTTGAGCCGCAGGGTCAGCATGGCTACACCTTC.

With respect to this clonotype: One end of the junction does not line up with germline, which may come from a read error. V usage is TRBV4-3 and J usage is TRBJ2-3; 7 bases map to TRBD2. The CDR3 is made up of 16 amino acids. Germline-derived CDR1 and CDR2 are LGHNA and YSLEER. CDR3 sequence (DNA): TGCGCCAGCGGCCAAACTAGCGCCGGTAGCACAGATACGCAGTATTTT. Translation: CASGQTSAGSTDTQYF.

The count of this clonotype is one. This sequence may be a read error, since a much larger clone differs from it by one base. As DNA, the CDR3 is TGCGCCAGCAGTTTTCGGGCAAGATCGCGAAAGACCTGTGGCTACACCTTC. Its protein product is CASSFRARSRKTCGYTF. V and J are TRBV10-1 and TRBJ1-2; D is ambiguous. Deletions cut 5 bases from V and 7 bases from J, with 26 bases between. This CDR3 has 17 amino acids. Germline values: CDR1 WNHNN, CDR2 SYGVQD (reference sequence).

This clonotype has just one count. Possible read error: a much larger clone is one base away. The rearrangement joins TRBV30 to TRBJ1-3; no clear D. Germline CDR1 reads GTSNPN; CDR2 reads SVGIG (reference sequence). CDR3 length: 12 amino acids. The CDR3 loop reads CAWSLPGNTTYF. CDR3 DNA sequence: TGTGCCTGGAGTCTCCCTGGAAACACCACATATTTT.

The sample holds one count of this clonotype. At one end, the junction sequence differs from germline, possibly due to a read error. The V gene is TRBV4-1, the J gene TRBJ2-7, with TRBD2 matching 14 bases. The CDR3 is made up of 18 amino acids. The germline V gene has CDR1 MGHRA and CDR2 YSYEKL. The CDR3 loop reads CVSSQETSGRAVSYEQYF. CDR3 DNA sequence: TGCGTCAGCAGCCAAGAGACTAGCGGGAGGGCCGTATCCTACGAGCAGTACTTC.

This clonotype was counted a few times. This clone may be a read error of a much larger clone one base away. The chain couples TRBV6-6 to TRBJ2-7, with 10 bases fitting TRBD2. Per germline, CDR1 MNHNY and CDR2 SVGAGI (reference sequence). This CDR3 region has 15 residues. The CDR3 reads CAGSPSGRATYEQYF. CDR3 in DNA: TGTGCCGGCAGTCCCAGCGGGAGGGCCACCTACGAGCAGTACTTC.

This clonotype was recorded many times. The V and J genes are TRBV5-1 and TRBJ2-4, with D uncertain. The end of the DNA is better explained by TRBJ2-7, so the J call may be wrong. The germline V gene has CDR1 SGHRS and CDR2 YFSETQ. The CDR3 is made up of 14 amino acids. The CDR3 DNA follows: TGCGCCAGCAGCTTGGCCTGGGGTGCCGACGAGCAGTACTTC. Protein: CASSLAWGADEQYF.

The chain carries TRBV11-2 and TRBJ2-1; D not resolved. The length of the CDR3 is 16 residues. Trimming left V 0 bases short and J 4 bases short, with 13 bases between. The germline V gene encodes CDR1 SGHAT and CDR2 FQNNGV. For the CDR3, the DNA is TGTGCCAGCAGCTTAGATCGGAGTGATCGTTACAATGAGCAGTTCTTC. Residues: CASSLDRSDRYNEQFF.

This clonotype was detected a few times. This may be a read error, as it is one base from a much larger clone. The missing conserved phenylalanine or tryptophan at the end of this CDR3 makes a read error likely. The chain links TRBV19 to TRBJ1-2; D gene uncertain. Per germline, CDR1 LNHDA and CDR2 SQIVND (reference sequence). The CDR3 runs to 13 residues. V lost 6 bases and J lost 7, with 15 bases in between. Written as DNA, the CDR3 is TGTGCCAGTAGCGAACCAAACTGGCGTGGCTACACCCTC. This translates into CASSEPNWRGYTL.

Regarding this clonotype: Since a much larger clone is just one base distant, this may be a read error. The J gene is TRBJ1-2, the V gene TRBV5-3; D is uncertain. TRBV5-3 counts as an open reading frame of uncertain function. The length of the CDR3 is 16 residues. V was shortened by 7 bases and J by 4 bases, with 23 bases between the two germline ends. This CDR3 reads CARPGQVVRRTYGYTF. CDR3 DNA sequence: TGTGCCAGACCTGGTCAAGTGGTGAGAAGGACCTATGGCTACACCTTC.

This clonotype was seen many times. The rearrangement links TRBV13 to TRBJ1-3; 8 positions match TRBD1. The V and J ends lost 0 bases and 0 bases, in that order; junction bases with no gene match: 4. Germline V gene lookup returns CDR1 PRHDT and CDR2 FYEKMQ (reference sequence). The CDR3 spans 17 residues. CDR3 in amino acids: CASSLGDRASSGNTIYF. Written as DNA, the CDR3 is TGTGCCAGCAGCTTAGGGGACAGGGCCAGCTCTGGAAACACCATATATTTT. The full variable domain, in which reference TRBV13 and TRBJ1-3 provide the parts outside the CDR3, is AAGVIQSPRHLIKEKRETATLKCYPIPRHDTVYWYQQGPGQDPQFLISFYEKMQSDKGSIPDRFSAQQFSDYHSELNMSSLELGDSALYFCASSLGDRASSGNTIYFGEGSWLTVV.

To note about this clonotype: A single base separates this from a much larger clone, so it may be a read error. It is likely a read error, because the conserved phenylalanine at the end of the CDR3 is missing. This rearrangement joins TRBV7-8 to TRBJ1-2; D remains unclear. Germline CDR1 reads SGHVS; CDR2 reads FQNEAQ. This CDR3 is built from 17 residues. V was shortened by 4 bases and J by 4 bases, with 22 bases between the two germline ends. This chain's CDR3 is CASSYVRFTRKTYGYTL. In DNA form, the CDR3 reads TGTGCCAGCAGCTACGTGCGGTTTACCCGAAAGACCTATGGCTACACCCTC.

This clonotype was detected ten times or more. V is TRBV12-3 or TRBV12-4 and J is TRBJ1-1, with 8 nucleotides matching TRBD1. The CDR3 sequence is 18 residues long. V dropped 3 bases and J dropped 0; count of bases not matched to a gene: 12. The CDR3 loop reads CASSLSPQQGGMNTEAFF. DNA for the CDR3: TGTGCCAGCAGTTTGTCTCCTCAACAGGGGGGCATGAACACTGAAGCTTTCTTT.

V and J are TRBV12-5 and TRBJ2-1; 8 bases align to TRBD2. Germline V gives CDR1 LGHNT, CDR2 FRNRAP. The CDR3 runs 17 residues. V gave up 2 bases and J gave up 5 bases; unmatched junction bases: 11. The CDR3: CASGLFPGSGVDNEQFF. Here the CDR3 DNA reads TGTGCTAGTGGTTTGTTCCCCGGTAGCGGGGTCGACAATGAGCAGTTCTTC.

The CDR3 protein is CASGRTGSNQPQHF. The CDR3 DNA follows: TGTGCCAGCGGCCGGACAGGATCCAATCAGCCCCAGCATTTT. The chain employs TRBV12-3 or TRBV12-4 and TRBJ1-5; 7 bases are a match to TRBD1. The CDR3 is 14 amino acids. V trimming: 8 bases; J trimming: 3 bases; junction bases outside the gene matches: 7.

A remark on this clonotype: This clone may be a read error of a much larger clone one base away. The V gene is TRBV3-1, the J gene TRBJ2-4; D gene unclear. The DNA end is more similar to TRBJ2-7, so the J call may be wrong. There are 14 residues in the CDR3. Germline V gene lookup returns CDR1 LGHDT and CDR2 YNNKEL (reference sequence). The DNA for the CDR3 is TGTGCCAGCAGCCAAGGAGAGAGAACCTACGAGCAGTACTTC. Its translation is CASSQGERTYEQYF.

As to this clonotype: Just one base apart from a much larger clone, this may be a read error. The V call is TRBV6-1, the J call TRBJ2-5, with 7 bases lining up with TRBD2. Trimming took 1 base from V and 1 from J; bases not matched to a gene: 6. The CDR3 runs to 16 residues. From germline, CDR1 is MNHNS and CDR2 SASEGT. CDR3 sequence reads: CASSEGPSGAQETQYF. In DNA, the CDR3 is TGTGCCAGCAGTGAAGGGCCTAGCGGAGCCCAAGAGACCCAGTACTTC.